These 23 T cell receptor beta chains share one sample of origin, sequenced in a study of shared clonotypes between healthy human individuals. Sequencing used immunoSEQ multiplex PCR; TCRdb keeps in-frame clones, though not all of them. The data show about 1,900,000 clones, about 95% seen once. CD45RO-negative, CCR7-selected cells formed the naive CD8 fraction, which excluded terminally differentiated effector memory CD45RA+ cells. Specimen: naive CD8+ T cells sorted from blood. Source of these receptors: a man younger than 30 in good health.

The rearrangement joins TRBV7-9 to TRBJ2-3; D perhaps matches TRBD1 (6 bases). CDR1 is SEHNR, CDR2 FQNEAQ, per germline (reference sequence). There are 14 residues in the CDR3. V was clipped by 4 bases and J by 11 bases, with 19 bases between them. CDR3 sequence: CASSSSLEGEMQYF. The CDR3 nucleotides are TGTGCCAGCAGCTCCAGCCTCGAGGGGGAGATGCAGTATTTT.

This chain joins TRBV27 and TRBJ2-1, with 9 bases identical to TRBD2. The trim removed 5 bases at V and 6 bases at J, leaving 14 bases unmatched. Germline CDR1 MNHEY, CDR2 SMNVEV (reference sequence). The CDR3 is made up of 17 amino acids. Here the CDR3 DNA reads TGTGCCAGCAGTCTCCAACGCAGGGTAGCGGGAGTCAATGAGCAGTTCTTC. This gives the protein CASSLQRRVAGVNEQFF.

The chain carries TRBV6-5 and TRBJ2-1; D is undetermined. V lost 2 bases to trimming and J lost 7 bases, with 9 bases between them. Germline lookup yields CDR1 MNHEY and CDR2 SVGAGI. The CDR3 loop spans 13 amino acids. The CDR3 DNA reads TGTGCCAGCAGTTACCAGCCGGTGAATGAGCAGTTCTTC. Residues: CASSYQPVNEQFF.

The rearrangement links TRBV6-5 to TRBJ1-5, with D perhaps matching TRBD1 (5 bases). The CDR3 is made up of 13 amino acids. Trimming stripped 6 bases from V and 5 bases from J, with 11 bases between. The germline gives CDR1 MNHEY, CDR2 SVGAGI. The CDR3 loop is CASSDSVYQPQHF. CDR3 nucleotide sequence: TGTGCCAGCAGCGACAGCGTCTATCAGCCCCAGCATTTT.

The chain employs TRBV27 and TRBJ2-1; 8 nucleotides match TRBD2. V was pared by 5 bases and J by 0 bases, with 3 bases of the junction left unmatched. Germline loops: CDR1 MNHEY, CDR2 SMNVEV (reference sequence). This CDR3 has 15 residues. Written as DNA, the CDR3 is TGTGCCAGCAGTCAAACTAGCGGCTCCTACAATGAGCAGTTCTTC. Translated: CASSQTSGSYNEQFF.

V and J are TRBV4-1 and TRBJ1-5, with 9 positions matching TRBD1. Germline loops: CDR1 MGHRA, CDR2 YSYEKL. After removal of 3 bases from V and 6 bases from J, the junction contained 6 bases not matched to a gene. The CDR3 runs 15 residues. As DNA, the CDR3 is TGCGCCAGCAGCCACTCGACAGGGGGACGTCAGCCCCAGCATTTT. Amino acid sequence: CASSHSTGGRQPQHF.

The chain employs TRBV29-1 and TRBJ2-7, with 10 bases lining up with TRBD2. The CDR3 is 13 residues long. The ends lost 5 bases at V and 5 bases at J; junction bases unmatched: 6. CDR1 is SQVTM, CDR2 ANQGSEA, per germline. The CDR3 sequence is CSVMGLANHEQYF. The CDR3 DNA reads as TGCAGCGTTATGGGACTAGCGAACCACGAGCAGTACTTC.

This clone was seen a few times. The rearrangement links TRBV7-9 to TRBJ1-1; D unresolved. The germline V and J ends were trimmed by 5 bases and 0 bases, with 7 bases remaining between them. This CDR3 has 13 amino acids. CDR1 and CDR2 from the germline V gene are SEHNR and FQNEAQ (reference sequence). The CDR3 sequence: CASSDIVNTEAFF. CDR3 bases: TGTGCCAGCAGCGACATTGTGAACACTGAAGCTTTCTTT.

The V and J genes are TRBV19 and TRBJ2-1, with D possibly TRBD2 on 6 matching bases. Trimming took 5 bases from V and 10 from J, leaving 15 bases between them. Germline V gives CDR1 LNHDA, CDR2 SQIVND (reference sequence). CDR3 length equals 13 residues. DNA of the CDR3: TGTGCCAGTAGTGTTCGTAGCGGTACCGAGCAGTTCTTC. Encoded protein: CASSVRSGTEQFF. Full variable domain (missing parts from reference TRBV19 and TRBJ2-1): DGGITQSPKYLFRKEGQNVTLSCEQNLNHDAMYWYRQDPGQGLRLIYYSQIVNDFQKGDIAEGYSVSREKKESFPLTVTSAQKNPTAFYLCASSVRSGTEQFFGPGTRLTVL.

Only one count was recorded for this clone. The CDR3 loop reads CASSVDRAENQPQHF. For the CDR3, the DNA is TGTGCCAGCAGTGTGGACAGGGCGGAAAATCAGCCCCAGCATTTT. The J gene is TRBJ1-5, the V gene TRBV6-1; 8 bases match TRBD1. Trimming removed 4 bases from V and 4 bases from J; junction bases left unmatched: 6. The V gene's germline CDR1 is MNHNS and CDR2 SASEGT. This CDR3 has 15 residues.

This chain connects TRBV9 to TRBJ2-1, with 9 positions matching TRBD1. CDR3 size: 13 residues. V dropped 3 bases and J dropped 8; count of bases not matched to a gene: 3. Germline lookup yields CDR1 SGDLS and CDR2 YYNGEE. The CDR3 protein is CASSGRTGDEQFF. The CDR3 DNA sequence: TGTGCCAGCAGCGGACGGACAGGGGATGAGCAGTTCTTC. The full variable domain, completed using reference TRBV9 and TRBJ2-1, is DSGVTQTPKHLITATGQRVTLRCSPRSGDLSVYWYQQSLDQGLQFLIQYYNGEERAKGNILERFSAQQFPDLHSELNLSSLELGDSALYFCASSGRTGDEQFFGPGTRLTVL.

The chain carries TRBV6-6 and TRBJ1-1; perhaps TRBD1 as D (5 bases). CDR3 size: 14 residues. Trimming removed 4 bases at V and 0 bases at J, with 9 bases between. CDR1 is MNHNY, CDR2 SVGAGI, per germline (reference sequence). This CDR3 is CASSLTAMNTEAFF. The DNA for the CDR3 is TGTGCCAGCAGTTTGACAGCCATGAACACTGAAGCTTTCTTT.

V usage is TRBV27 and J usage is TRBJ2-7, with D possibly being TRBD1 or TRBD2 (5 bases each). From germline, CDR1 is MNHEY and CDR2 SMNVEV (reference sequence). The CDR3 has 15 residues. The V end was cut by 7 bases, the J end by 5 bases, with 21 bases between. CDR3 protein: CASNSLWDGTHEQYF. The CDR3 nucleotides read TGTGCCAGCAATTCTCTTTGGGACGGAACCCACGAGCAGTACTTC.

This chain connects TRBV11-2 to TRBJ2-3; 13 bases are a match to TRBD2. V gave up 5 bases and J gave up 3 bases; unmatched junction bases: 5. Germline CDR1 reads SGHAT; CDR2 reads FQNNGV. The CDR3 length is 16 residues. The chain's CDR3 is CASSQTSGGETDTQYF. The CDR3 DNA follows: TGTGCCAGCAGCCAAACTAGCGGGGGGGAGACAGATACGCAGTATTTT.

This clone was observed once. The chain uses TRBV30 and TRBJ1-2; maybe TRBD1 (5 bases). This CDR3 spans 14 amino acids. The V end was cut by 5 bases, the J end by 8 bases, with 21 bases between. CDR1 is GTSNPN, CDR2 SVGIG, per germline (reference sequence). The CDR3 here is CAWHLREGLGGYTF. The CDR3 nucleotides are TGTGCCTGGCACCTGAGAGAGGGGCTGGGAGGCTACACCTTC.

DNA of the CDR3: TGTGCCAGCAGCGCTGGACAGTCCTCTGGAAACACCATATATTTT. This translates into CASSAGQSSGNTIYF. This chain links TRBV7-2 with TRBJ1-3; a weak D match, TRBD1 (6 bases). Deletions cut 5 bases from V and 0 bases from J, with 11 bases between. CDR1 and CDR2 from the germline V gene are SGHTA and FQGNSA. The CDR3 runs 15 residues.

The rearrangement links TRBV10-3 to TRBJ1-1, with TRBD1 as a possible D gene (5 bases). Germline V gene data show CDR1 as ENHRY and CDR2 as SYGVKD. The CDR3 is 15 amino acids. V was cut by 2 bases and J by 5 bases, with 15 bases left in between. The CDR3, as DNA: TGTGCCATCAGTGAGCAGGGTGCAACCTCTACTGAAGCTTTCTTT. Protein sequence: CAISEQGATSTEAFF.

This chain joins TRBV6-5 and TRBJ2-1, with TRBD2 matching 7 bases. V lost 5 bases and J lost 6; bases outside the gene matches: 4. Germline lookup yields CDR1 MNHEY and CDR2 SVGAGI. The CDR3 is made up of 13 amino acids. CDR3 in DNA: TGTGCCAGCAGTCCGGGACTAAGCAATGAGCAGTTCTTC. Its protein product is CASSPGLSNEQFF.

Comments on this clone: This same CDR3 is encoded by further DNA sequences in the sample. V is TRBV6-6 and J is TRBJ2-7; possible D gene TRBD1, 6 bases. Germline V CDR1 and CDR2: MNHNY, SVGAGI (reference sequence). V dropped 0 bases and J dropped 4 bases, with 10 bases sitting between them. The CDR3 is made up of 14 amino acids. In DNA form, the CDR3 reads TGTGCCAGCAGTTACTCTGGACAGCCGTACGAGCAGTACTTC. Translated, it gives CASSYSGQPYEQYF.

The chain recombines TRBV5-6 with TRBJ1-1, with D possibly TRBD1 on 6 matching bases. Germline loops: CDR1 SGHDT, CDR2 YYEEEE. CDR3 size: 13 residues. The V and J ends lost 0 bases and 7 bases respectively, with 10 bases between them. The CDR3: CASSLDRAREAFF. The DNA for the CDR3 is TGTGCCAGCAGCTTGGACAGGGCGCGTGAAGCTTTCTTT.

This clone is a singleton in its sample. The rearrangement links TRBV19 to TRBJ2-3; D is possibly TRBD1 or TRBD2 (5 bases each). The CDR3 spans 13 residues. Between the trimmed V and J ends, which lost 4 bases and 4 bases, there was a span of 9 bases. Looked up from germline, CDR1 is LNHDA and CDR2 is SQIVND (reference sequence). This CDR3 reads CASSNPGPDTQYF. In DNA, the CDR3 is TGTGCCAGTAGTAACCCGGGGCCAGATACGCAGTATTTT.

The chain carries TRBV2 and TRBJ1-2; no firm D call. The CDR3 has 14 amino acids. Trimming removed 3 bases from V and 5 bases from J, with 13 bases in between. Germline CDR1 SNHLY, CDR2 FYNNEI. For the CDR3, the DNA is TGTGCCAGCAGTGACGTGTCGACCGATTATGGCTACACCTTC. Protein product: CASSDVSTDYGYTF.

Details on this clone: Other DNA variants within this sample encode the same CDR3. This chain links TRBV7-6 with TRBJ2-2; no clear D gene. CDR1 SGHVS and CDR2 FNYEAQ come from the germline V gene. V lost 3 bases to trimming and J lost 3 bases, with 2 bases between them. The CDR3 has 12 residues. CDR3 loop: CASSLDTGELFF. CDR3 nucleotide sequence: TGTGCCAGCAGCTTGGACACCGGGGAGCTGTTTTTT.